A selection of T cell receptor beta chains follows, all from one sample in a study of identical twins. TCRdb used MiXCR to reprocess the 5' RACE reads, holding one entry per CDR3 protein. The repertoire holds 500,000 to 650,000 distinct CDR3 sequences, just over 7% seen once, with around 1.6% in the top ten. In addition, the sample was reused for a study of yellow fever vaccine responses in identical twins.

Sequencing input: PBMCs. Receptors were obtained from a woman aged 18-29 years in good health. Each CDR3 is given with its conserved first and last residue. A D gene is named only where the DNA matches it firmly. Clone sizes are given selectively: once, few, many, or a class where the clone is expanded.

d_call: TRBD1; v_call: TRBV6-1; cdr3_length: 15; clone_size: few; j_call: TRBJ1-2; cdr3_nt: TGTGCCAGCAGTGAAGAGGGTAGGGGGCGGAATGGCTACACCTTC; cdr3_aa: CASSEEGRGRNGYTF
d_call: NA; v_call: TRBV20-1; cdr3_length: 12; clone_size: many; j_call: TRBJ2-5; cdr3_nt: TGCAGTGCTAGCGGTGGAAAAGAGACCCAGTACTTC; cdr3_aa: CSASGGKETQYF
d_call: NA; v_call: TRBV20-1; cdr3_length: 14; clone_size: few; j_call: TRBJ1-1; cdr3_nt: TGCAGTGCTAGACTTCCGGGGCCGAACACTGAAGCTTTCTTT; cdr3_aa: CSARLPGPNTEAFF
d_call: TRBD1; v_call: TRBV6-1; cdr3_length: 17; clone_size: NA; j_call: TRBJ2-7; cdr3_nt: TGTGCCAGCAGTGAATCGGGATGGGACAGTGCTTCCTACGAGCAGTACTTC; cdr3_aa: CASSESGWDSASYEQYF
d_call: NA; v_call: TRBV20-1; cdr3_length: 13; clone_size: NA; j_call: TRBJ1-4; cdr3_nt: TGCAGTGCTAGCAGGGCGGCTAATGAAAAACTGTTTTTT; cdr3_aa: CSASRAANEKLFF
d_call: TRBD2; v_call: TRBV12-3/TRBV12-4; cdr3_length: 18; clone_size: few; j_call: TRBJ2-1; cdr3_nt: TGTGCCAGCAGTCCCCGACCCGGGACTAGCGGGAGGCGCAATGAGCAGTTCTTC; cdr3_aa: CASSPRPGTSGRRNEQFF
d_call: NA; v_call: TRBV2; cdr3_length: 14; clone_size: NA; j_call: TRBJ2-7; cdr3_nt: TGTGCCAGCAGTGTGCGGGCTAGCGAGTACGAGCAGTACTTC; cdr3_aa: CASSVRASEYEQYF
d_call: TRBD1; v_call: TRBV9; cdr3_length: 16; clone_size: NA; j_call: TRBJ1-4; cdr3_nt: TGTGCCAGCAGCGTATCAGGACAGGGAACTAATGAAAAACTGTTTTTT; cdr3_aa: CASSVSGQGTNEKLFF
d_call: TRBD1; v_call: TRBV14; cdr3_length: 13; clone_size: many; j_call: TRBJ1-5; cdr3_nt: TGTGCCAGCTCGACAGGGATCAATCAGCCCCAGCATTTT; cdr3_aa: CASSTGINQPQHF
d_call: TRBD1; v_call: TRBV10-3; cdr3_length: 17; clone_size: few; j_call: TRBJ1-2; cdr3_nt: TGTGCCATCAGTGAGTTCGAGACAGGGTTCTCTAACTATGGCTACACCTTC; cdr3_aa: CAISEFETGFSNYGYTF
d_call: TRBD2; v_call: TRBV5-1; cdr3_length: 17; clone_size: once; j_call: TRBJ2-1; cdr3_nt: TGCGCCAGCAGCTTGGTAGGTGGGCTAGCGGAGGGCAATGAGCAGTTCTTC; cdr3_aa: CASSLVGGLAEGNEQFF
d_call: TRBD1; v_call: TRBV20-1; cdr3_length: 15; clone_size: NA; j_call: TRBJ2-2; cdr3_nt: TGCAGTGCTAGAGATTCGGGACAGCCCACCGGGGAGCTGTTTTTT; cdr3_aa: CSARDSGQPTGELFF
d_call: TRBD2; v_call: TRBV6-2/TRBV6-3; cdr3_length: 19; clone_size: few; j_call: TRBJ2-3; cdr3_nt: TGTGCCAGCAGTTACTCGATTATCTTGACTAGCGGGAGTTCGGATACGCAGTATTTT; cdr3_aa: CASSYSIILTSGSSDTQYF
d_call: NA; v_call: TRBV20-1; cdr3_length: 13; clone_size: few; j_call: TRBJ2-5; cdr3_nt: TGCAGTGCAGGGACACCAGTAACGGAGACCCAGTACTTC; cdr3_aa: CSAGTPVTETQYF
d_call: TRBD1; v_call: TRBV7-2; cdr3_length: 16; clone_size: few; j_call: TRBJ2-5; cdr3_nt: TGTGCCAGCAGCTTAGCCGGACAGGGAGCCCAAGAGACCCAGTACTTC; cdr3_aa: CASSLAGQGAQETQYF
d_call: NA; v_call: TRBV27; cdr3_length: 14; clone_size: few; j_call: TRBJ1-4; cdr3_nt: TGTGCCAGCAGTATGGGGGGGCTTGGTGAAAAACTGTTTTTT; cdr3_aa: CASSMGGLGEKLFF
d_call: NA; v_call: TRBV12-3/TRBV12-4; cdr3_length: 14; clone_size: few; j_call: TRBJ2-5; cdr3_nt: TGTGCCAGCAGATACAGGGAGGTAGGAGAGACCCAGTACTTC; cdr3_aa: CASRYREVGETQYF
d_call: NA; v_call: TRBV7-2; cdr3_length: 16; clone_size: few; j_call: TRBJ2-1; cdr3_nt: TGTGCCAGCAGCCATATAACAGTTCCCTCCTACAATGAGCAGTTCTTC; cdr3_aa: CASSHITVPSYNEQFF
d_call: TRBD1; v_call: TRBV12-3/TRBV12-4; cdr3_length: 14; clone_size: few; j_call: TRBJ2-5; cdr3_nt: TGTGCCAGCAGCCGGACAGGGGGGGTGGAGACCCAGTACTTC; cdr3_aa: CASSRTGGVETQYF
d_call: TRBD1; v_call: TRBV4-1; cdr3_length: 16; clone_size: many; j_call: TRBJ2-7; cdr3_nt: TGCGCCAGCAGCCAAGATGCGAACAGGGGGTACTACGAGCAGTACTTC; cdr3_aa: CASSQDANRGYYEQYF
d_call: TRBD2; v_call: TRBV24-1; cdr3_length: 15; clone_size: few; j_call: TRBJ2-1; cdr3_nt: TGTGCCACCAGTGATTTGGGGGGACTAGTCAATGAGCAGTTCTTC; cdr3_aa: CATSDLGGLVNEQFF
d_call: NA; v_call: TRBV20-1; cdr3_length: 15; clone_size: few; j_call: TRBJ1-1; cdr3_nt: TGCAGTTCTTATACCCGGTCATTGGGGTACACTGAAGCTTTCTTT; cdr3_aa: CSSYTRSLGYTEAFF
d_call: TRBD2; v_call: TRBV11-3; cdr3_length: 16; clone_size: few; j_call: TRBJ2-1; cdr3_nt: TGTGCCAGCAGCCCCCGGACTAGCGGGAGTTATGGTGAGCAGTTCTTC; cdr3_aa: CASSPRTSGSYGEQFF
d_call: TRBD2; v_call: TRBV24-1; cdr3_length: 16; clone_size: many; j_call: TRBJ2-1; cdr3_nt: TGTGCCACCAGTGACCAGACTAGCGGGAGAGGCAATGAGCAGTTCTTC; cdr3_aa: CATSDQTSGRGNEQFF
d_call: NA; v_call: TRBV12-3/TRBV12-4; cdr3_length: 11; clone_size: NA; j_call: TRBJ1-2; cdr3_nt: TGTGCCAGCAGCTACTACTATGGCTACACCTTC; cdr3_aa: CASSYYYGYTF
d_call: NA; v_call: TRBV5-4; cdr3_length: 14; clone_size: few; j_call: TRBJ2-5; cdr3_nt: TGTGCCAGCAGCTTGGTGACAGACCAAGAGACCCAGTACTTC; cdr3_aa: CASSLVTDQETQYF
d_call: TRBD1; v_call: TRBV6-5; cdr3_length: 15; clone_size: NA; j_call: TRBJ1-6; cdr3_nt: TGTGCCAGCAGTTATTTCCGGGACAGTGATTCACCCCTCCACTTT; cdr3_aa: CASSYFRDSDSPLHF
d_call: TRBD1; v_call: TRBV5-1; cdr3_length: 12; clone_size: many; j_call: TRBJ1-1; cdr3_nt: TGCGCCAGCAGCCCCGGGACAGGGGAAGCTTTCTTT; cdr3_aa: CASSPGTGEAFF
d_call: TRBD2; v_call: TRBV20-1; cdr3_length: 16; clone_size: few; j_call: TRBJ2-3; cdr3_nt: TGCAGTGCCCCTTCCCCTAGCGGGGCTGGCACAGATACGCAGTATTTT; cdr3_aa: CSAPSPSGAGTDTQYF
d_call: TRBD2; v_call: TRBV20-1; cdr3_length: 15; clone_size: many; j_call: TRBJ2-7; cdr3_nt: TGCAGTGCTAGTTACCGGACTAGCGGTTCCTCCGAGCAGTACTTC; cdr3_aa: CSASYRTSGSSEQYF
d_call: NA; v_call: TRBV7-9; cdr3_length: 14; clone_size: NA; j_call: TRBJ2-7; cdr3_nt: TGTGCCAGCAGCCTATTGACAGGAGGATACGAGCAGTACTTC; cdr3_aa: CASSLLTGGYEQYF
d_call: NA; v_call: TRBV20-1; cdr3_length: 13; clone_size: NA; j_call: TRBJ2-7; cdr3_nt: TGCAGTGCTCGGGACGGATACTCCTACGAGCAGTACTTC; cdr3_aa: CSARDGYSYEQYF
d_call: NA; v_call: TRBV3-1; cdr3_length: 14; clone_size: many; j_call: TRBJ1-5; cdr3_nt: TGTGCCAGCAGCCTCGGTAGGGACAATCAGCCCCAGCATTTT; cdr3_aa: CASSLGRDNQPQHF
d_call: NA; v_call: TRBV10-3; cdr3_length: 16; clone_size: few; j_call: TRBJ1-2; cdr3_nt: TGTGCCATCAGTGGGAAAGACATCCTATCTAACTATGGCTACACCTTC; cdr3_aa: CAISGKDILSNYGYTF
d_call: NA; v_call: TRBV29-1; cdr3_length: 12; clone_size: few; j_call: TRBJ2-1; cdr3_nt: TGCAGCGTTGAACAGGGTGGGAATGAGCAGTTCTTC; cdr3_aa: CSVEQGGNEQFF
d_call: TRBD2; v_call: TRBV27; cdr3_length: 16; clone_size: few; j_call: TRBJ2-1; cdr3_nt: TGTGCCAGCAGTCCGCTAGCGGGGGGCCTCTACAATGAGCAGTTCTTC; cdr3_aa: CASSPLAGGLYNEQFF
d_call: TRBD2; v_call: TRBV12-3/TRBV12-4; cdr3_length: 16; clone_size: NA; j_call: TRBJ2-1; cdr3_nt: TGTGCCAGCAGCCCAACCTTGGCGGGAGGGCCCGGTGAGCAGTTCTTC; cdr3_aa: CASSPTLAGGPGEQFF
d_call: TRBD1; v_call: TRBV12-3/TRBV12-4; cdr3_length: 15; clone_size: many; j_call: TRBJ2-7; cdr3_nt: TGTGCCAGCAGTTTGTGGGACAGGGGGACCTACGAGCAGTACTTC; cdr3_aa: CASSLWDRGTYEQYF
d_call: NA; v_call: TRBV29-1; cdr3_length: 14; clone_size: many; j_call: TRBJ2-7; cdr3_nt: TGCAGCGTTGGGGGAGGAACGGACTCCTACGAGCAGTACTTC; cdr3_aa: CSVGGGTDSYEQYF
d_call: NA; v_call: TRBV9; cdr3_length: 13; clone_size: many; j_call: TRBJ2-7; cdr3_nt: TGTGCCAGCTCTGGACGGAAGAGCTACGAGCAGTACTTC; cdr3_aa: CASSGRKSYEQYF
d_call: NA; v_call: TRBV10-3; cdr3_length: 16; clone_size: many; j_call: TRBJ2-2; cdr3_nt: TGTGCCATCAGTGAGTCGAAAGGGCTAGTCACCGGGGAGCTGTTTTTT; cdr3_aa: CAISESKGLVTGELFF
d_call: TRBD2; v_call: TRBV6-2/TRBV6-3; cdr3_length: 16; clone_size: NA; j_call: TRBJ2-2; cdr3_nt: TGTGCCAGCAGTCCCCTTGGGGGGGGGAACACCGGGGGGCTGTTTTTT; cdr3_aa: CASSPLGGGNTGGLFF
d_call: TRBD1; v_call: TRBV12-3/TRBV12-4; cdr3_length: 12; clone_size: many; j_call: TRBJ2-1; cdr3_nt: TGTGCCAGCAGTGCTCCGGGACAGTCTCAGTTCTTC; cdr3_aa: CASSAPGQSQFF
d_call: TRBD2; v_call: TRBV12-3/TRBV12-4; cdr3_length: 16; clone_size: NA; j_call: TRBJ2-5; cdr3_nt: TGTGCCAGCAGTGCCCTACGGACTAGCGGGACAGGGACCCAGTACTTC; cdr3_aa: CASSALRTSGTGTQYF
d_call: NA; v_call: TRBV12-3/TRBV12-4; cdr3_length: 13; clone_size: NA; j_call: TRBJ1-1; cdr3_nt: TGTGCCAGCAGTACGGCCATCAACACTGAAGCTTTCTTT; cdr3_aa: CASSTAINTEAFF
d_call: NA; v_call: TRBV12-3/TRBV12-4; cdr3_length: 15; clone_size: many; j_call: TRBJ2-3; cdr3_nt: TGTGCCAGCAGTTTTAGGCTAGCGCTCACAGATACGCAGTATTTT; cdr3_aa: CASSFRLALTDTQYF
d_call: NA; v_call: TRBV10-3; cdr3_length: 15; clone_size: few; j_call: TRBJ1-2; cdr3_nt: TGTGCCACCAGTGAGGCCCCCGGGTCCAGGGGCGGCTACACCTTC; cdr3_aa: CATSEAPGSRGGYTF
d_call: NA; v_call: TRBV29-1; cdr3_length: 13; clone_size: few; j_call: TRBJ2-2; cdr3_nt: TGCAGCGTTGAGGACAGACAATTCGGGGAGCTGTTTTTT; cdr3_aa: CSVEDRQFGELFF
d_call: NA; v_call: TRBV5-4; cdr3_length: 15; clone_size: NA; j_call: TRBJ2-1; cdr3_nt: TGTGCCAGCAGTCCCCAAGTATTTAATGACAATGAGCAGTTCTTC; cdr3_aa: CASSPQVFNDNEQFF
d_call: NA; v_call: TRBV3-2; cdr3_length: 15; clone_size: many; j_call: TRBJ2-7; cdr3_nt: TGTGCCAGCAGCCGCCGTAGTAGCGGGGACTACGAGCAGTACTTC; cdr3_aa: CASSRRSSGDYEQYF
d_call: TRBD1; v_call: TRBV28; cdr3_length: 14; clone_size: many; j_call: TRBJ2-1; cdr3_nt: TGTGCCATCCGAACAGGGGGCGCGGGCAATGAGCAGTTCTTC; cdr3_aa: CAIRTGGAGNEQFF